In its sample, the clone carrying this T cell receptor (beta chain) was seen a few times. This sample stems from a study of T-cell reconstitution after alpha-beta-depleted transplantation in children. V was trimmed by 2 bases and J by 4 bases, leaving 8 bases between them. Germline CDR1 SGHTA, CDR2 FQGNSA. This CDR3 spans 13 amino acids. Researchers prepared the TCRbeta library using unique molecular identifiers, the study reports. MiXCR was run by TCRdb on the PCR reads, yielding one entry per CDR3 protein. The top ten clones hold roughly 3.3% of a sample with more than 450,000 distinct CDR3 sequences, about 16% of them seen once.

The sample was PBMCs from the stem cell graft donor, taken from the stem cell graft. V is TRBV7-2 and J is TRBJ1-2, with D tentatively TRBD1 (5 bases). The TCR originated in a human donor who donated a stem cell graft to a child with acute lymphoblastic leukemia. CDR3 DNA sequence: TGTGCCAGCAGCTTACTGGGGCCCTATGGCTACACCTTC. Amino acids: CASSLLGPYGYTF.